One sample yielded the 5 T cell receptor beta chains listed below, sequenced in a study of OX40 agonist ivuxolimab in advanced cancers. Measured with immunoSEQ multiplex PCR; TCRdb has only the in-frame clones, and not every one. The repertoire holds about 53,000 clones, with approximately 81% as singletons. The specimen comprised CD4+ or CD8+ T cells sorted from blood, sampled in a trial of the OX40 agonist ivuxolimab. The receptors shown here come from an adult with an advanced solid tumor such as melanoma, head and neck, liver or kidney cancer.

The gene calls are TRBV5-1 and TRBJ2-1; 12 bases align to TRBD1. The CDR3 loop spans 19 amino acids. V lost 4 bases to trimming and J lost 4 bases; unmatched junction nucleotides: 15. CDR1 is SGHRS, CDR2 YFSETQ, per germline. CDR3 bases: TGCGCCAGCAGCAACCGGGACAGGGGGCGTAGCCCCCTTTACAATGAGCAGTTCTTC. Its protein product is CASSNRDRGRSPLYNEQFF.

V usage is TRBV9 and J usage is TRBJ2-7; TRBD2 aligns across 9 bases. The J segment lost 5 bases and the V segment lost 0 bases, leaving 9 bases of the junction unmatched. The CDR3 sequence is 16 residues long. Per the germline V gene, CDR1 is SGDLS and CDR2 is YYNGEE. The CDR3 loop reads CASSVGDSGSRDEQYF. The DNA of the CDR3 is TGTGCCAGCAGCGTAGGTGATAGCGGGAGTCGGGACGAGCAGTACTTC. The entire variable domain, with the rest obtained from reference TRBV9 and TRBJ2-7, is as follows: DSGVTQTPKHLITATGQRVTLRCSPRSGDLSVYWYQQSLDQGLQFLIQYYNGEERAKGNILERFSAQQFPDLHSELNLSSLELGDSALYFCASSVGDSGSRDEQYFGPGTRLTVT.

This chain joins TRBV21-1 and TRBJ2-7; TRBD2 reflects the table's D call only, with no check against the DNA. TRBV21-1 is a known pseudogene. The length of the CDR3 is 15 residues. CDR3 region: CASSSPGTSGYEQYF. CDR3 bases: TGTGCCAGCAGCTCACCCGGGACTAGCGGGTACGAGCAGTACTTC.

The CDR3 region has the DNA TGTGCCAGCAGTTTATTACCGGGGACTGAAGCTTTCTTT. Amino acids: CASSLLPGTEAFF. V gene TRBV27 combines with J gene TRBJ1-1; D remains unclear. CDR3 length equals 13 residues. CDR1 is MNHEY, CDR2 SMNVEV, per germline (reference sequence). Trimming cost V 1 base and J 5 bases, with 8 bases left between them.

The V call is TRBV19, the J call TRBJ1-1; D ambiguous. The CDR3 loop spans 15 amino acids. V was shortened by 6 bases and J by 5 bases, with 19 bases between the two germline ends. Per germline, CDR1 LNHDA and CDR2 SQIVND (reference sequence). CDR3 in amino acids: CASSQTHVGRTEAFF. CDR3 bases: TGTGCCAGTAGCCAAACGCACGTGGGGAGAACTGAAGCTTTCTTT.